This T cell receptor (beta chain) was identified in a study of blood T cells in healthy people across ages (dated by TCRdb to 2014 to 2015). About the full investigation: Template switching captured roughly one uniquely barcoded TCR beta cDNA molecule per two T cells in model experiments. The study analyzed two additional independent replicas of 1 million unique cDNA reads from the same blood draw for two donors, one aged 18 to 30 and one aged 80 or older. The donors were split into four age groups: young (average around 16 years), middle-aged (around 37), aged (about 62) and long-lived (approximately 80). Using deep sequencing normalized with unique cDNA molecular identifiers, the study measured how TCR beta repertoire diversity changes with age.

The 40 or so donors, aged about 6 to 95 years, were systemically healthy Caucasian individuals from Russia. Approximately 9.3 milliliters of peripheral blood were collected from each donor into EDTA-treated Vacutainer tubes. Ficoll-Paque density-gradient centrifugation was used to isolate PBMCs, with at least 6.5 million obtained per sample. Trizol reagent was used to extract total RNA from the PBMCs, yielding at least 6 micrograms per sample. For every donor, flow cytometry on a PBMC aliquot measured the percentage of naive CD45RAhigh/CD27high T cells. As regards this clonotype: Its antigen is unknown. No base-level quality is on record; no much larger clone is a single base apart.

The method was 5' RACE. Reads for this sample came from an Illumina HiSeq 2500. A second PCR of 7 to 11 cycles was performed with a sample-barcoded 5' primer and a J-beta primer mix. A unique molecular identifier was introduced onto each TCR beta cDNA molecule by a template-switch 5' adaptor carrying 12 random nucleotides. Each sample yielded at least 3 million CDR3-containing paired-end reads. All of the RNA was converted into first-strand cDNA using the Mint cDNA synthesis kit, with a TRBC-specific oligonucleotide serving as the primer. All cDNA was treated with uracil-DNA glycosylase and then went through a first 18-cycle PCR with the universal primers M1SS and BC2_uni_R. As for the original processing: Normalization of each sample was performed by random selection of 1 million high-quality reads, each carrying a distinct molecular identifier. Reads with shared molecular identifiers were discarded instead of being binned into consensus sequences. MiTCR, with a Q25 quality threshold and the strictest error-elimination algorithm, was used for CDR3 identification, clonotype clustering and error correction. A nonparametric unseen species model using Euler transformation provided a lower-bound estimate of total TCR beta diversity. TCRdb redid the processing of the public reads, applying fastp at Q25 and MiXCR, and retained in-frame beta chains. Rows are unified per CDR3 protein, each entry keeping the most common DNA and genes. TCRdb's processing, not the study's, gives the V and J calls here. Within this sample are 800,000 to 950,000 distinct CDR3 sequences, with roughly 28% of them counted one time only. The ten largest clonotypes hold approximately 10% of the sample.

General study outcomes and caveats: Total diversity estimates from one million sequenced T cells were considered lower bounds and underestimates. Conclusive comparison of naive and antigen-experienced compartments was prevented by the profiling of bulk unsorted PBMCs. As age increased, observed TCR beta diversity per million T cells dropped in a roughly linear way, and a significant reduction was already evident by age 40. Because donor CMV infection status was unknown, age-related changes in expanded clonotypes were potentially confounded. Observed TCR beta diversity correlated strongly with the percentage of naive T cells measured by flow cytometry. Compared with the aged group, more naive CD4+ T cells, fewer expanded clones and increased TCR diversity were shown by the long-lived group, suggesting age selection.

The junction shows trimming of 4 bases on V and 6 bases on J, plus 15 bases between the germline ends. From a lookup of the germline V gene (reference sequence), CDR1 and CDR2 are MNHNY and SVGAGI. The CDR3 runs 14 amino acids, cysteine and phenylalanine included. The CDR3 DNA has 42 bases and is translated from base 1. The same sample was also used in a study of T cells of mothers and their children. According to the second study: Nine systemically healthy Caucasian individuals served as donors, namely three mothers together with their six children. cDNA synthesis used all of the extracted RNA, with approximately 1.4 ug of RNA in each 15 ul reaction. In the second PCR, the M1S primer added sample barcodes and 2-4 random nucleotides. Over 9.5 million TCR beta CDR3 reads were obtained for each mother, and millions of reads were obtained for each child. Thymic selection similarly shapes TCR recombination output in related and unrelated pairs, with minor effect from inherited differences. Normalized repertoire overlap was always found to be slightly, but never significantly, higher in related mother-child pairs than in unrelated mother-child pairs. With a sensitivity of approximately 93 clones per million clonotypes, no persistent microchimeric T cell clones were detected. In the study, deep NGS was used to compare the TCR beta repertoires of mothers and children, and features distinguishing related mother-child pairs from unrelated individuals were sought. Mothers averaged around 40 +/- 4 years of age and children averaged around 10 +/- 4 years. After adapters were ligated using NEBNext reagents, the libraries underwent 100+100 nt paired-end sequencing on an Illumina HiSeq 2000. To prevent cross-contamination, the mother and child libraries were prepared one month apart and sequenced in separate runs. Each donor had between roughly 450,000 and 2,100,000 distinct TCR beta clonotypes identified. Naive TCR beta clonotypes were estimated from low-frequency clonotypes matched to each donor's FACS-determined naive share, without sorting.

The sample taken for sequencing was blood. The TCR sequence derives from a woman aged 40 to 49 in good health. Recombination linked TRBV6-6 to TRBJ1-2; no D gene is confidently identified. The base sequence is TGTGCCAGCAGTTTTGGGCGAGAGAATCATGGCTACACCTTC. This sequence encodes CASSFGRENHGYTF.